Detailed here is one TCR beta chain. The ends were cut back, 5 bases at V and 6 bases at J, with 11 bases in the middle. This CDR3 comprises 13 residues. This entry belongs to a study of T-cell memory formation after mild COVID-19. TCRdb independently ran MiXCR on the 5' RACE reads; one entry per CDR3 protein. The table includes just under 550,000 distinct CDR3 sequences, around 21% detected once. This chain joins TRBV12-3 or TRBV12-4 and TRBJ1-5; the D gene is possibly TRBD1 (5 bases). The sequence was obtained from an adult woman who had mild COVID-19 (a few samples of this study predate the infection). Cell type and time point are not known. Material: PBMCs or a T cell subset sorted from them (not recorded which). The CDR3 loop reads CASSPQGPQPQHF. The CDR3 DNA is TGTGCCAGCAGTCCCCAGGGACCTCAGCCCCAGCATTTT.